The next 27 T cell receptor beta chains were all read from a single sample in a study of response to subunit inactivated influenza vaccine. TCRdb redid the calling of the RT-PCR reads with MiXCR, one entry per CDR3 protein. The repertoire holds around 470,000 distinct CDR3 sequences, about 7.2% seen once, with under 15% in the top ten. This specimen consisted of PBMCs from blood, obtained roughly 24 months after vaccination. Source of these receptors: a man aged 50 to 75 who received an inactivated influenza vaccine.

At least ten counts were recorded for this clonotype. V is TRBV2 and J is TRBJ2-7, with D hard to call. The V end lost 6 bases, the J end lost 1 base, and 7 bases lay between the germline ends. CDR3 length: 12 amino acids. The germline gives CDR1 SNHLY, CDR2 FYNNEI. The CDR3 region is CASRANSYEQYF. In nucleotides, the CDR3 is TGTGCCAGCAGGGCTAATTCCTACGAGCAGTACTTC.

This clonotype was counted a few times. The V and J genes are TRBV6-2 or TRBV6-3 and TRBJ2-2; D gene unclear. The CDR3 is 14 residues long. CDR1 and CDR2 from the germline V gene are MNHEY and SVGEGT. Trimming took 5 bases from V and 7 from J, leaving 14 bases between them. The CDR3 DNA reads TGTGCCAGCAGTATCAAGGTTATGAGCGGGGAGCTGTTTTTT. Encoded protein: CASSIKVMSGELFF.

This chain connects TRBV20-1 to TRBJ2-5; D is undetermined. Deletions cut 3 bases from V and 5 bases from J, with 10 bases between. The CDR3 totals 12 residues. Germline V lookup: CDR1 DFQATT, CDR2 SNEGSKA (reference sequence). Here the CDR3 reads CSASFRLETQYF. DNA for the CDR3: TGCAGTGCTAGTTTCCGACTGGAGACCCAGTACTTC.

This sequence joins TRBV9 and TRBJ2-5, with TRBD2 matching over 11 bases. Per the germline V gene, CDR1 is SGDLS and CDR2 is YYNGEE. The CDR3 has 14 residues. V shed 2 bases and J 5 bases; nucleotides not matched to a gene: 2. DNA of the CDR3: TGTGCCAGCAGCGTGACTAGCGGGATGGAGACCCAGTACTTC. Its translation: CASSVTSGMETQYF.

This clonotype was seen at least ten times. The rearrangement joins TRBV12-3 or TRBV12-4 to TRBJ2-2; TRBD1 might be the D (5 bases). V lost 0 bases and J lost 10, with 15 bases in between. The CDR3 is made up of 15 amino acids. CDR3 sequence (DNA): TGTGCCAGCAGTTTAGCGGGGCGGACACACGCGGAGCTGTTTTTT. It is translated as CASSLAGRTHAELFF.

The J gene is TRBJ2-3, the V gene TRBV5-1; 7 nucleotides match TRBD2. V dropped 1 base and J dropped 0; count of bases not matched to a gene: 8. Germline V lookup: CDR1 SGHRS, CDR2 YFSETQ. The CDR3 length is 17 residues. The CDR3 region has the DNA TGCGCCAGCAGCTTGAGAGCCGGGGGGATTAGCACAGATACGCAGTATTTT. Translating gives CASSLRAGGISTDTQYF.

This chain joins TRBV5-1 and TRBJ2-3; 9 nucleotides align to TRBD2. V was clipped by 5 bases and J by 5 bases; unmatched bases: 9. Germline lookup yields CDR1 SGHRS and CDR2 YFSETQ. The CDR3 consists of 15 residues. The chain's CDR3 is CASRRRLAGRDTQYF. In DNA, the CDR3 is TGCGCCAGCAGACGGCGGCTAGCGGGAAGAGATACGCAGTATTTT.

This chain joins TRBV28 and TRBJ2-1, with 13 bases fitting TRBD2. Germline CDR1 and CDR2: MDHEN and SYDVKM. The CDR3 covers 18 residues. Trimming removed 4 bases from V and 3 bases from J; junction bases left unmatched: 9. The chain's CDR3 is CASSSQTTSGRNYNEQFF. Here the CDR3 DNA reads TGTGCCAGCAGTTCCCAAACGACTAGCGGGAGGAACTACAATGAGCAGTTCTTC.

This clonotype came up a few times. The rearrangement joins TRBV5-1 to TRBJ2-1, with 12 nucleotides matching TRBD1. V dropped 0 bases and J dropped 8; count of bases not matched to a gene: 3. The CDR3 contains 15 residues. Germline CDR1 SGHRS, CDR2 YFSETQ. The CDR3 DNA is TGCGCCAGCAGCTTGGGGGGGACAGGGGGCGATGAGCAGTTCTTC. Translating gives CASSLGGTGGDEQFF.

This chain links TRBV11-2 with TRBJ2-3, with D perhaps TRBD1 or TRBD2 (5 bases each). V gave up 4 bases and J gave up 2 bases, with 13 bases separating them. Germline CDR1 and CDR2: SGHAT and FQNNGV. The CDR3 loop spans 15 amino acids. The CDR3 protein is CASSYGDGYTDTQYF. The CDR3 DNA is TGTGCCAGCAGCTACGGGGACGGATACACAGATACGCAGTATTTT.

As to this clonotype: With a much larger clone just one base away, this may be a read error. The genes are TRBV5-1 and TRBJ2-2, with 7 bases identical to TRBD1. The V segment lost 2 bases and the J segment 4 bases; nucleotides outside the gene matches: 8. Germline values: CDR1 SGHRS, CDR2 YFSETQ. This CDR3 region has 16 residues. The CDR3 protein is CASSLVQGRATGELFF. CDR3 sequence (DNA): TGCGCCAGCAGCTTAGTACAGGGGCGAGCCACCGGGGAGCTGTTTTTT.

The genes are TRBV4-2 and TRBJ1-5; D is unresolved. The V gene's germline CDR1 is LGHNA and CDR2 YNFKEQ. Trimming cost V 4 bases and J 7 bases, with 11 bases left between them. The CDR3 runs 13 residues. This CDR3 is CASSPGREQPQHF. The CDR3 bases are TGTGCCAGCAGCCCTGGGCGGGAGCAGCCCCAGCATTTT.

This clonotype was detected only a few times. The genes are TRBV12-3 or TRBV12-4 and TRBJ2-5; no clear D. V lost 3 bases, J lost 5 bases, and 7 bases lay in between. The CDR3 contains 12 residues. This CDR3 reads CASSFSWETQYF. CDR3 in DNA: TGTGCCAGCAGTTTTTCCTGGGAGACCCAGTACTTC.

V gene TRBV28 combines with J gene TRBJ2-1, with a possible D match to TRBD2 (5 bases). Trimming removed 5 bases from V and 8 bases from J, with 13 bases in between. The CDR3 consists of 13 residues. CDR1 MDHEN and CDR2 SYDVKM come from the germline V gene. For the CDR3, the DNA is TGTGCCAGCAGTAAGATAGGAGGCGATGAGCAGTTCTTC. Translating gives CASSKIGGDEQFF.

This clonotype was counted only a few times. The rearrangement links TRBV29-1 to TRBJ2-1; D ambiguous. Per germline, CDR1 SQVTM and CDR2 ANQGSEA. The CDR3 covers 14 residues. V was cut by 1 base and J by 5 bases, with 12 bases left in between. CDR3 sequence (DNA): TGCAGCGTTGAAGTACCCCCGCGCGACAATGAGCAGTTCTTC. Translated: CSVEVPPRDNEQFF.

V usage is TRBV4-3 and J usage is TRBJ2-2; possibly TRBD1 or TRBD2 for D (7 bases each). There are 17 residues in the CDR3. Germline-derived CDR1 and CDR2 are LGHNA and YSLEER. V lost 5 bases to trimming and J lost 2 bases, with 18 bases between them. The CDR3 spells CASSSWEGALNTGELFF. CDR3 coding DNA: TGCGCCAGCAGCAGTTGGGAGGGGGCCCTTAACACCGGGGAGCTGTTTTTT.

This clonotype was detected only a few times. The chain employs TRBV21-1 and TRBJ2-7. TRBV21-1 is an annotated pseudogene. The length of the CDR3 is 16 residues. CDR3 nucleotide sequence: TGTGCCAGCAGCAACGGGCTCGATGGTTGCTCCTACGAGCAGTACTTC. Translated, it gives CASSNGLDGCSYEQYF.

This clonotype has only a few counts. V usage is TRBV4-3 and J usage is TRBJ2-7, with D perhaps matching TRBD1 (5 bases). This CDR3 is 14 amino acids long. V was trimmed by 0 bases and J by 2 bases, leaving 8 bases between them. The V gene's germline CDR1 is LGHNA and CDR2 YSLEER. CDR3 in amino acids: CASSQDVTAYEQYF. CDR3 sequence (DNA): TGCGCCAGCAGCCAAGATGTGACAGCCTACGAGCAGTACTTC.

This clonotype was recorded a few times. The V and J genes are TRBV7-2 and TRBJ2-7; possibly TRBD1 or TRBD2 for D (5 bases each). Trimming removed 2 bases from V and 6 bases from J, with 17 bases in between. This CDR3 has 15 amino acids. The germline V gene has CDR1 SGHTA and CDR2 FQGNSA. The CDR3 sequence is CASSLYSPLGVEQYF. In nucleotides, the CDR3 is TGTGCCAGCAGCTTATACTCTCCTTTGGGGGTCGAGCAGTACTTC.

V and J are TRBV5-1 and TRBJ2-3; 8 nucleotides match TRBD2. Germline trimming cut 0 bases from V and 0 bases from J; bases unmatched to any gene: 3. The germline CDR1 and CDR2 sequences are SGHRS and YFSETQ. The CDR3 is 16 amino acids. Here the CDR3 DNA reads TGCGCCAGCAGCTTGGATCCGGGGGGGAGCACAGATACGCAGTATTTT. This codes for CASSLDPGGSTDTQYF.

The V and J genes are TRBV28 and TRBJ2-1, with 7 bases aligning to TRBD2. This CDR3 has 12 amino acids. Germline loops: CDR1 MDHEN, CDR2 SYDVKM. With V trimmed by 5 bases and J by 14 bases, 9 bases remained unmatched. The CDR3 DNA sequence: TGTGCCAGCAGTGCCGGGACTATGCGGGAGTTCTTC. Residues: CASSAGTMREFF.

This clonotype was picked up a small number of times. The chain combines TRBV20-1 with TRBJ2-1; D is unclear. V lost 5 bases and J lost 9, with 23 bases in between. CDR1 is DFQATT, CDR2 SNEGSKA, per germline (reference sequence). This CDR3 is 15 amino acids long. The CDR3 DNA is TGCAGTGCTTCCGACCCGCGACTGGGCAACGCTGAGCAGTTCTTC. Protein sequence: CSASDPRLGNAEQFF.

The chain combines TRBV15 with TRBJ1-1, with D possibly being TRBD1 (6 bases). The germline V and J ends were trimmed by 2 bases and 1 base, with 11 bases remaining between them. CDR3 length equals 15 residues. CDR1 and CDR2 (germline): LNHNV, YYDKDF (reference sequence). CDR3 sequence reads: CATSRQGNQNTEAFF. CDR3 DNA: TGTGCCACCAGCAGACAGGGGAACCAGAACACTGAAGCTTTCTTT. Full variable domain (outside the CDR3, taken from reference TRBV15 and TRBJ1-1): DAMVIQNPRYQVTQFGKPVTLSCSQTLNHNVMYWYQQKSSQAPKLLFHYYDKDFNNEADTPDNFQSRRPNTSFCFLDIRSPGLGDTAMYLCATSRQGNQNTEAFFGQGTRLTVV.

Here the CDR3 reads CSARAQATGANYGYTF. The CDR3 nucleotides read TGCAGTGCTAGAGCCCAGGCGACAGGGGCTAACTATGGCTACACCTTC. The chain links TRBV20-1 to TRBJ1-2; 8 nucleotides align to TRBD1. Per the germline V gene, CDR1 is DFQATT and CDR2 is SNEGSKA (reference sequence). The CDR3 length is 16 residues. J gave up 0 bases and V 1 base, and 7 bases lay outside the gene matches.

J is TRBJ2-5 and V is TRBV7-9; weak D call: TRBD2 (6 bases). V was shortened by 1 base and J by 5 bases, with 17 bases between the two germline ends. Germline assignment: CDR1 SEHNR and CDR2 FQNEAQ (reference sequence). The CDR3 extends over 16 amino acids. The CDR3 protein is CASSLGALGLGETQYF. CDR3 coding DNA: TGTGCCAGCAGCTTAGGAGCTCTGGGACTCGGGGAGACCCAGTACTTC.

This clonotype was counted only a few times. The V and J genes are TRBV2 and TRBJ2-7; D is unresolved. This CDR3 contains 13 residues. The germline V gene has CDR1 SNHLY and CDR2 FYNNEI. Trimming stripped 4 bases from V and 5 bases from J, with 12 bases between. The CDR3 reads CASSGFSLHEQYF. CDR3 coding DNA: TGTGCCAGCAGTGGGTTTTCTCTCCACGAGCAGTACTTC.

About this clonotype itself: The germline gene is not matched at one end of the junction; a read error may be the cause. The V call is TRBV20-1, the J call TRBJ1-1; possibly TRBD1 for D (5 bases). This CDR3 is 14 amino acids long. Per germline, CDR1 DFQATT and CDR2 SNEGSKA (reference sequence). CDR3: CCAPGGDGNTEAFF. CDR3 nucleotides: TGCTGTGCCCCTGGGGGGGATGGGAACACTGAAGCTTTCTTT.